This T cell receptor (beta chain) emerged from a study of blood T cells in healthy people across ages. For the second PCR, which ran for roughly 6 to 11 cycles, a sample-barcoded 5' primer and a J-beta primer mix were used. A single record per CDR3 protein comes from TCRdb applying MiXCR to the 5' RACE reads. The sample shows some 1.1 million distinct CDR3 sequences, about two fifths of them seen only once. CDR3 length: 14 residues. Looked up from germline, CDR1 is SGDLS and CDR2 is YYNGEE. Between the trimmed V and J ends, which lost 2 bases and 5 bases, there was a span of 13 bases. This receptor was identified in a man younger than 35 in good health. V and J are TRBV9 and TRBJ1-2, with a weak D call TRBD1 (5 bases). The sequenced sample was blood. CDR3 residues: CASSVGTSTYGYTF. CDR3 DNA: TGTGCCAGCAGCGTTGGGACCTCCACTTATGGCTACACCTTC.